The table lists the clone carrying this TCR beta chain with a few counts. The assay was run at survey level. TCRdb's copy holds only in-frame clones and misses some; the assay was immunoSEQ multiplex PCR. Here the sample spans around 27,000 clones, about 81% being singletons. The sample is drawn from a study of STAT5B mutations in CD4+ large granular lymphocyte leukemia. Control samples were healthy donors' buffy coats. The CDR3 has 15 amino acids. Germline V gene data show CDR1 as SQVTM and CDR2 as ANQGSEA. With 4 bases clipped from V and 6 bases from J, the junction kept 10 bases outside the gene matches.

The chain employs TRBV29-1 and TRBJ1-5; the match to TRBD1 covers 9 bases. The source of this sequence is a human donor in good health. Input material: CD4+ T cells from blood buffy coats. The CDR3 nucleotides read TGCAGCGTTGCTACCGGACAGGGGAGAGGTCAGCCCCAGCATTTT. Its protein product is CSVATGQGRGQPQHF.